This record concerns one T cell receptor (beta chain) sequence. In its sample, this clonotype was seen a few times. What this receptor recognizes is not known. No base quality information exists; no much larger clone differs at one position. The library was built by means of RT-PCR. Reads for this sample came from a NextSeq 550. TCRdb's own reprocessing of the public reads used fastp at Q25 and MiXCR and kept productive beta chains. Each record represents a unique CDR3 protein, reported with the most common genes and DNA among its rows. Recorded for this sample are roughly 250,000 distinct CDR3 sequences; 13% to 15% of them occurred a single time. The top ten clonotypes cover 9.5% to 13% of the sample. CDR1 DFQATT and CDR2 SNEGSKA are derived from the germline V gene (reference sequence). The CDR3 numbers 14 residues from cysteine through phenylalanine. The sequence is cut down to CDR3 DNA, 42 bases in frame from base 1. The junction shows trimming of 2 bases on V and 4 bases on J, plus 14 bases between the germline ends.

These data are taken from a study of patients and donors after allogeneic stem cell transplantation (dated by TCRdb to about 2020). The chain joins TRBV20-1 to TRBJ2-5; the D segment might be TRBD1 or TRBD2, since each matches 5 bases. The specimen was blood, either unsorted or a sorted T cell fraction (not recorded which). This clonotype originated in a human donor who was either an allogeneic HSCT recipient or a stem cell or donor lymphocyte infusion donor (not recorded which). It is not recorded whose cells these are; they may come from a transplant donor. The CDR3 has the sequence CSARWVQGAETQYF. The bases are TGCAGTGCTAGATGGGTTCAGGGAGCAGAGACCCAGTACTTC.